This TCR beta chain was profiled in a study of beta chain features in type 1 diabetes. The V gene's germline CDR1 is MNHEY and CDR2 SMNVEV (reference sequence). Trimming took 6 bases from V and 0 from J; bases not matched to a gene: 5. This CDR3 is 15 amino acids long. Investigators reverse transcribed all isolated RNA, so they sequenced expressed TCRB transcripts. TCRdb's copy holds only in-frame clones and misses some; the assay was immunoSEQ multiplex PCR. The data show under 300,000 clones, 11% to 15% seen once. The sample holds a few counts of this clone. The antigen remains unidentified. General study results and limits: Within each of all four CD4+ subsets, Type 1 diabetes patients had TCRB CDR3s that were moderately but significantly shorter.

Sequencing was done on a sample of naive CD4+ T cells from blood. This receptor was obtained from a man younger than 40 with type 1 diabetes. This chain uses TRBV27 with TRBJ2-1; 7 bases map to TRBD2. This CDR3 reads CASRRAGSSYNEQFF. The CDR3, as DNA: TGTGCCAGCAGAAGAGCGGGGAGCTCCTACAATGAGCAGTTCTTC.